Listed below are T cell receptor beta chains from one sample, sequenced in a study of beta chain features in type 1 diabetes. Measured with immunoSEQ multiplex PCR; TCRdb has only the in-frame clones, and not every one. In the table there are under 450,000 clones, approximately 15% of which are singletons. The sample taken for sequencing was naive CD4+ T cells from blood. Receptor source: a man aged 25-40 years in good health. The CDR3 runs from the conserved cysteine through the conserved F or W. Fields, in order: D gene, J gene, clone size, V gene, CDR3 DNA, CDR3 protein. A D gene is named only where the DNA matches it firmly. Rows may omit the clone size; those that give it use once, few, many or a size class.

D: NA; J: TRBJ2-5; size: few; V: TRBV11-2; DNA: TGTGCCAGCAGCTTCAGGGTGAAGGTCCTGGTGGAGACCCAGTACTTC; CDR3: CASSFRVKVLVETQYF
D: TRBD2; J: TRBJ2-1; size: NA; V: TRBV7-3; DNA: TGTGCCAGCAGCCAGATGACTAGCAGTAAGCAGTTCTTC; CDR3: CASSQMTSSKQFF
D: NA; J: TRBJ2-5; size: few; V: TRBV18; DNA: TGTGCCAGCTCAAGTACCTACGGGGAGACCCAGTACTTC; CDR3: CASSSTYGETQYF
D: NA; J: TRBJ1-1; size: few; V: TRBV15; DNA: TGTGCCACCAGCAGCAACAGGGAGGGTTTTACTGAAGCTTTCTTT; CDR3: CATSSNREGFTEAFF
D: NA; J: TRBJ2-5; size: few; V: TRBV7-9; DNA: TGTGCCAGCAGCTTATATCGCGAGACCCAGTACTTC; CDR3: CASSLYRETQYF
D: NA; J: TRBJ1-6; size: NA; V: TRBV25-1; DNA: TGTGCCAGCAGTGATGCAGGGTACAATTGGCGCTCACCCCTCCACTTT; CDR3: CASSDAGYNWRSPLHF
D: NA; J: TRBJ2-3; size: few; V: TRBV4-1; DNA: TGCGCCAGCAGCCGAGCATGGGGGCTAAGTGTGACAGATACGCAGTATTTT; CDR3: CASSRAWGLSVTDTQYF
D: NA; J: TRBJ2-2; size: few; V: TRBV21-1; DNA: TGTGCCAGCAGCAAGTACGGCAACCACACCGGGGAGCTGTTTTTT; CDR3: CASSKYGNHTGELFF
D: TRBD1; J: TRBJ2-4; size: NA; V: TRBV30; DNA: TGTGCCTGCGGGACAGGAGTTTTCGACAAAAACATTCAGTACTTC; CDR3: CACGTGVFDKNIQYF
D: NA; J: TRBJ1-4; size: many; V: TRBV7-9; DNA: TGTGCCGCGGGGAGTGAAAAACTGTTTTTT; CDR3: CAAGSEKLFF
D: NA; J: TRBJ2-1; size: NA; V: TRBV7-9; DNA: TGTGCCAGCAGCTACGGACTTACGTACAATGAGCAGTTCTTC; CDR3: CASSYGLTYNEQFF
D: NA; J: TRBJ2-3; size: few; V: TRBV7-3; DNA: TGTGCCAGCAGCCTACTAGTTAGCACAGATACGCAGTATTTT; CDR3: CASSLLVSTDTQYF
D: NA; J: TRBJ2-5; size: NA; V: TRBV11-3; DNA: TGTGCCAGCAGGGACCAAGAGACCCAGTACTTC; CDR3: CASRDQETQYF
D: NA; J: TRBJ1-1; size: few; V: TRBV10-3; DNA: TGTGCCTCCCAAGGGGAGACTGAAGCTTTCTTT; CDR3: CASQGETEAFF
D: NA; J: TRBJ1-2; size: few; V: TRBV30; DNA: TGTGCCTGGAGTCAAGGGCAGTCCTATGGCTACACCTTC; CDR3: CAWSQGQSYGYTF
D: NA; J: TRBJ2-1; size: NA; V: TRBV7-9; DNA: TGTGCCAGCAGCCCGAATGCCAGGGCCCCCGACAATGAGCAGTTCTTC; CDR3: CASSPNARAPDNEQFF
D: NA; J: TRBJ1-2; size: NA; V: TRBV4-3; DNA: TGCGCCAGCAGCCAAGTTCGAGGCAACTATGGCTACACCTTC; CDR3: CASSQVRGNYGYTF